The sequence of this T cell receptor (beta chain) was determined in a study of T cells in Graves' hyperthyroidism and ophthalmopathy. About the research overall: Staff took peripheral blood when the initial diagnosis was made, before any treatment began. The study's findings and limits: Prediction of ophthalmopathy progression came a median approximately 6.6 months pre-onset.

Patients between 18 and 65 years old had hyperthyroidism, newly diagnosed and lasting under 2 months. The authors took PBMCs from about 9.5 ml fresh peripheral blood. Amplification of TCR beta CDR3 regions was performed using RNA transcripts as template. The TCR CDR3 first-round RT-PCR relied on the HTBI primer set. TCRdb reprocessed the multiplex PCR reads with MiXCR, giving one entry per CDR3 protein. The sample consists of 350,000 to 400,000 distinct CDR3 sequences, about 14% of them appearing once. Germline V gene sequence: CDR1 SGHTA, CDR2 FQGTGA. The CDR3 spans 13 residues. V dropped 5 bases and J dropped 6 bases, with 12 bases sitting between them. Concerning this clonotype itself: What it recognizes is unknown.

The specimen sequenced was blood. This chain uses TRBV7-3 with TRBJ2-3; D ambiguous. The TCR originated in a woman aged 60-75 years with Graves' hyperthyroidism. The CDR3 sequence is CASSLRPRDTQYF. The DNA of the CDR3 is TGTGCCAGCAGCCTCCGACCGCGCGATACGCAGTATTTT.